Below are 18 T cell receptor beta chains sequenced from a single sample in a study of beta chain features in type 1 diabetes. All of the isolated RNA was reverse transcribed, so expressed TCRB transcripts were sequenced. The table came from immunoSEQ multiplex PCR; TCRdb's copy has only in-frame clones and leaves some out. The repertoire holds 500,000 to 700,000 clones, with 15% to 18% as singletons. Sample: naive CD4+ T cells from blood. Every receptor here comes from a man younger than 35 in good health.

The gene calls are TRBV18 and TRBJ2-7; D perhaps matches TRBD2 (7 bases). Germline loops: CDR1 KGHSH, CDR2 LQKENI. There are 14 residues in the CDR3. V lost 2 bases, J lost 6 bases, and 14 bases lay in between. In DNA form, the CDR3 reads TGTGCCAGCTCACCATGGGACACGGGGGGCGAGCAGTACTTC. Translation gives CASSPWDTGGEQYF.

This clone turned up a few times. The V call is TRBV28, the J call TRBJ1-1; TRBD1 is a possible D gene (5 bases). The length of the CDR3 is 15 residues. CDR1 is MDHEN and CDR2 is SYDVKM in the germline V gene. Trimming cost V 1 base and J 1 base, with 10 bases left between them. CDR3: CASSLSPGRNTEAFF. The CDR3 nucleotides read TGTGCCAGCAGTTTATCCCCAGGGAGGAACACTGAAGCTTTCTTT.

The rearrangement joins TRBV7-9 to TRBJ1-6; D unresolved. The CDR3 contains 15 residues. The V end was cut by 5 bases, the J end by 6 bases, with 14 bases between. Looked up from germline, CDR1 is SEHNR and CDR2 is FQNEAQ (reference sequence). The CDR3 nucleotides read TGTGCCAGCAGCCGCTGGGCGACCTCTAATTCACCCCTCCACTTT. Protein: CASSRWATSNSPLHF. The full variable domain, in which reference TRBV7-9 and TRBJ1-6 provide the parts outside the CDR3, is DTGVSQNPRHKITKRGQNVTFRCDPISEHNRLYWYRQTLGQGPEFLTYFQNEAQLEKSRLLSDRFSAERPKGSFSTLEIQRTEQGDSAMYLCASSRWATSNSPLHFGNGTRLTVT.

V usage is TRBV5-1 and J usage is TRBJ2-2; 9 bases are a match to TRBD1. The CDR3 runs to 19 residues. V lost 4 bases to trimming and J lost 9 bases; unmatched junction nucleotides: 22. Germline CDR1 and CDR2: SGHRS and YFSETQ. The chain's CDR3 is CASSGSAKRRDRVIRELFF. Here the CDR3 DNA reads TGCGCCAGCAGCGGATCCGCCAAACGCCGGGACAGGGTAATCAGGGAGCTGTTTTTT.

The genes are TRBV28 and TRBJ2-3, with TRBD2 identical over 8 bases. Germline V CDR1 and CDR2: MDHEN, SYDVKM. The junction had 12 bases not matched to a gene; V was cut back by 7 bases and J by 6 bases. CDR3 size: 15 residues. The CDR3 protein is CASTGRGGESDTQYF. For the CDR3, the DNA is TGTGCCAGCACCGGACGGGGGGGCGAGTCGGATACGCAGTATTTT.

This rearrangement joins TRBV7-2 to TRBJ2-1; TRBD1 is a possible D gene (5 bases). Trimming removed 5 bases at V and 12 bases at J, with 17 bases between. Per germline, CDR1 SGHTA and CDR2 FQGNSA. The CDR3 is 13 amino acids. CDR3 amino acids: CASSITSGFGQFF. CDR3 in DNA: TGTGCCAGCAGCATTACCTCAGGGTTCGGGCAGTTCTTC.

This chain joins TRBV25-1 and TRBJ2-7; D possibly corresponds to TRBD2 (7 bases). This CDR3 region has 16 residues. Between the trimmed V and J ends, which lost 6 bases and 4 bases, there was a span of 22 bases. CDR1 MGHDK and CDR2 SYGVNS come from the germline V gene. CDR3 region: CASSVGGALRRYEQYF. In DNA, the CDR3 is TGTGCCAGCAGCGTTGGGGGGGCCCTCCGACGTTACGAGCAGTACTTC.

This clone was picked up a small number of times. CDR3 in amino acids: CASSPLLAGASYNEQFF. In nucleotides, the CDR3 is TGTGCCAGCAGCCCGCTCTTGGCGGGGGCCTCCTACAATGAGCAGTTCTTC. V usage is TRBV11-1 and J usage is TRBJ2-1, with a tentative D call TRBD2 (7 bases). This CDR3 has 17 residues. Trimming stripped 5 bases from V and 0 bases from J, with 17 bases between. Germline V gives CDR1 SGHAT, CDR2 FQDESV (reference sequence). Using reference TRBV11-1 and TRBJ2-1 for the parts outside the CDR3, the full variable domain is EAEVAQSPRYKITEKSQAVAFWCDPISGHATLYWYRQILGQGPELLVQFQDESVVDDSQLPKDRFSAERLKGVDSTLKIQPAELGDSAMYLCASSPLLAGASYNEQFFGPGTRLTVL.

This clone appeared a few times. This sequence joins TRBV4-1 and TRBJ2-3; TRBD2 agrees at 11 bases. Germline lookup yields CDR1 MGHRA and CDR2 YSYEKL. The length of the CDR3 is 16 residues. The J segment lost 0 bases and the V segment lost 4 bases, leaving 3 bases of the junction unmatched. CDR3 sequence reads: CASSLWTSGSTDTQYF. CDR3 DNA: TGCGCCAGCAGCCTTTGGACTAGCGGGAGCACAGATACGCAGTATTTT.

The chain has TRBV28 and TRBJ2-1; D is possibly TRBD2 (5 bases). Trimming cost V 2 bases and J 4 bases, with 9 bases left between them. The CDR3 has 14 residues. CDR1 is MDHEN and CDR2 is SYDVKM in the germline V gene. CDR3 sequence: CASSLSGGYNEQFF. The DNA for the CDR3 is TGTGCCAGCAGTTTAAGTGGAGGATACAATGAGCAGTTCTTC.

The CDR3 is CASKMAGGDTQYF. CDR3 nucleotides: TGTGCCAGCAAGATGGCAGGGGGAGATACGCAGTATTTT. The V gene is TRBV6-5, the J gene TRBJ2-3; TRBD1 matches 7 bases. Germline CDR1 and CDR2: MNHEY and SVGAGI. The CDR3 runs to 13 residues. Trimming at V came to 7 bases and at J to 5 bases, leaving 6 bases not matched to a gene.

This clone was observed a few times. Within the sample, other DNA sequences also encode this same CDR3. The rearrangement joins TRBV7-2 to TRBJ2-4, with 9 bases identical to TRBD1. The trim removed 0 bases at V and 0 bases at J, leaving 3 bases unmatched. Germline values: CDR1 SGHTA, CDR2 FQGNSA. The CDR3 extends over 17 amino acids. DNA of the CDR3: TGTGCCAGCAGCTTAGCAGGGACAGGGTCAGCCAAAAACATTCAGTACTTC. This sequence encodes CASSLAGTGSAKNIQYF.

The chain is built from TRBV7-9 and TRBJ1-5; D is ambiguous. The V end lost 0 bases, the J end lost 2 bases, and 11 bases lay between the germline ends. Germline V gene data show CDR1 as SEHNR and CDR2 as FQNEAQ (reference sequence). The CDR3 contains 16 residues. The CDR3: CASSLALQAGNQPQHF. CDR3 DNA: TGTGCCAGCAGCTTAGCGCTCCAAGCGGGCAATCAGCCCCAGCATTTT.

This clone was seen only a few times. The sample has other DNA sequences that encode this CDR3 too. V and J are TRBV7-2 and TRBJ2-3; D unresolved. The V end lost 0 bases, the J end lost 0 bases, and 4 bases lay between the germline ends. The CDR3 extends over 14 amino acids. In germline, CDR1 is SGHTA, CDR2 FQGNSA. The CDR3, as DNA: TGTGCCAGCAGCTTAGCCAGGAGCACAGATACGCAGTATTTT. Protein: CASSLARSTDTQYF.

This clone was counted a few times. The rearrangement joins TRBV6-5 to TRBJ2-7; 7 bases fit TRBD2. V was pared by 6 bases and J by 2 bases, with 4 bases of the junction left unmatched. Germline values: CDR1 MNHEY, CDR2 SVGAGI. The CDR3 is made up of 13 amino acids. CDR3: CASRSGTTYEQYF. For the CDR3, the DNA is TGTGCCAGCAGGTCCGGGACTACCTACGAGCAGTACTTC.

This clone was counted only a few times. At the DNA level, this CDR3 is encoded by other sequences in the same sample as well. The genes are TRBV20-1 and TRBJ1-2; D gene ambiguous. The CDR3 covers 11 residues. V lost 4 bases to trimming and J lost 1 base, with 4 bases between them. CDR1 DFQATT and CDR2 SNEGSKA come from the germline V gene (reference sequence). The chain's CDR3 is CSATDNYGYTF. For the CDR3, the DNA is TGCAGTGCTACTGATAACTATGGCTACACCTTC.

This clone appeared a few times. The rearrangement links TRBV6-5 to TRBJ1-5; D call uncertain. Per the germline V gene, CDR1 is MNHEY and CDR2 is SVGAGI. Trimming removed 2 bases from V and 3 bases from J, with 14 bases in between. The CDR3 spans 16 residues. Written as DNA, the CDR3 is TGTGCCAGCAGTTACGATCCCAGACCGACCAATCAGCCCCAGCATTTT. Residues: CASSYDPRPTNQPQHF.

This clone was seen only a few times. The V gene is TRBV7-6, the J gene TRBJ2-5; weak D call: TRBD2 (6 bases). Germline CDR1 and CDR2: SGHVS and FNYEAQ. The germline V and J ends were trimmed by 6 bases and 5 bases, with 13 bases remaining between them. The CDR3 length is 13 residues. As DNA, the CDR3 is TGTGCCAGCAGGGAGGGCTGGCGGGAGACCCAGTACTTC. Amino acids: CASREGWRETQYF.